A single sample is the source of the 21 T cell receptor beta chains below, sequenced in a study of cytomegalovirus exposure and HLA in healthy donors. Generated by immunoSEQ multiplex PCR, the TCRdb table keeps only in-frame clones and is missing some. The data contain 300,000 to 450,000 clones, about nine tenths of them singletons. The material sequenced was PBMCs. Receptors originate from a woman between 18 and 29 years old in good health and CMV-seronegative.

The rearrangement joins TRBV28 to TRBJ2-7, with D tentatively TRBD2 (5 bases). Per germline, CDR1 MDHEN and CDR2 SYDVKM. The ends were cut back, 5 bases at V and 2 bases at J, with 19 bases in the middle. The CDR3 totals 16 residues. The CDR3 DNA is TGTGCCAGCAGTCTCGGGGTTTACATCCACCCCTACGAGCAGTACTTC. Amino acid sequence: CASSLGVYIHPYEQYF. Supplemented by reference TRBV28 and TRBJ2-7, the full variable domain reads DVKVTQSSRYLVKRTGEKVFLECVQDMDHENMFWYRQDPGLGLRLIYFSYDVKMKEKGDIPEGYSVSREKKERFSLILESASTNQTSMYLCASSLGVYIHPYEQYFGPGTRLTVT.

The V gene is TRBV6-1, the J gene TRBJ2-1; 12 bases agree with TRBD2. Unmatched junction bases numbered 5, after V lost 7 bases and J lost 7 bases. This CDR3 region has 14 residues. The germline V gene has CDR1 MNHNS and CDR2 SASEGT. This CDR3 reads CASTRLAGANEQFF. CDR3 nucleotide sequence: TGTGCCAGCACCAGACTAGCGGGGGCAAATGAGCAGTTCTTC.

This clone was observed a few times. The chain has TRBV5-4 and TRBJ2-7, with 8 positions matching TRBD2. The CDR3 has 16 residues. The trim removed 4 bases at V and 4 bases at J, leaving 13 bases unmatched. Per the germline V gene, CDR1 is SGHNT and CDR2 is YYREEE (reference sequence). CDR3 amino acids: CASSSKRGPIGYEQYF. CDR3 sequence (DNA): TGTGCCAGCAGCAGCAAGCGGGGGCCCATTGGATACGAGCAGTACTTC.

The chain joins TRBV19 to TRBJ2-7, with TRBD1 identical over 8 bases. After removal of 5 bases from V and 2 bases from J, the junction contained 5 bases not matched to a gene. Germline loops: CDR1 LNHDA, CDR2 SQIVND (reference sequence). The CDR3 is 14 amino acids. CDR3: CASSSTGVPYEQYF. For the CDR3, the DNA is TGTGCCAGTAGTTCGACAGGGGTACCCTACGAGCAGTACTTC. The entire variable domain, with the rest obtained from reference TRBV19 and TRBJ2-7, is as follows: DGGITQSPKYLFRKEGQNVTLSCEQNLNHDAMYWYRQDPGQGLRLIYYSQIVNDFQKGDIAEGYSVSREKKESFPLTVTSAQKNPTAFYLCASSSTGVPYEQYFGPGTRLTVT.

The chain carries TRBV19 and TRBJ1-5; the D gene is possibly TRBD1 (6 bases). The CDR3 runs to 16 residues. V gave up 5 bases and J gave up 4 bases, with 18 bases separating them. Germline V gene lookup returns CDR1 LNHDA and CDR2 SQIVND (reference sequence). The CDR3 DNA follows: TGTGCCAGTAGTGATAGGGGCGGGGGGCCGAATCAGCCCCAGCATTTT. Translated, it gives CASSDRGGGPNQPQHF.

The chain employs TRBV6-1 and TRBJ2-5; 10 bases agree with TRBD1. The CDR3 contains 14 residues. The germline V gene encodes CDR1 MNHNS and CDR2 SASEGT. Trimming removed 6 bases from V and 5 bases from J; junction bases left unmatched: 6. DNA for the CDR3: TGTGCCAGCAGGGGGACAGGGGAAGTTGAGACCCAGTACTTC. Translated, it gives CASRGTGEVETQYF.

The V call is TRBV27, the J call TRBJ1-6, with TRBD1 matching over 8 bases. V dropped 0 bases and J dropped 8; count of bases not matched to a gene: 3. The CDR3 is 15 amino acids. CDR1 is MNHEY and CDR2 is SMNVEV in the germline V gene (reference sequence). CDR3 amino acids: CASSLSRQGYSPLHF. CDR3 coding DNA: TGTGCCAGCAGTTTATCGAGACAGGGGTATTCACCCCTCCACTTT.

The CDR3 here is CASSERISGNTIYF. The CDR3 coding sequence is TGTGCCAGCAGTGAGCGGATCTCTGGAAACACCATATATTTT. The chain recombines TRBV2 with TRBJ1-3; D ambiguous. The CDR3 spans 14 residues. V shed 3 bases and J shed 0 bases, with 6 bases lying between them. The germline V gene encodes CDR1 SNHLY and CDR2 FYNNEI.

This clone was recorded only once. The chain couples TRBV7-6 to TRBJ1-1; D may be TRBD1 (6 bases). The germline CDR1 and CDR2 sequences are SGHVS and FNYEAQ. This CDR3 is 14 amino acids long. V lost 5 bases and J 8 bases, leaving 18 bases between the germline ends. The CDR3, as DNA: TGTGCCAGCAGCCGGGACACCCAAAGTTTGGAAGCTTTCTTT. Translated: CASSRDTQSLEAFF.

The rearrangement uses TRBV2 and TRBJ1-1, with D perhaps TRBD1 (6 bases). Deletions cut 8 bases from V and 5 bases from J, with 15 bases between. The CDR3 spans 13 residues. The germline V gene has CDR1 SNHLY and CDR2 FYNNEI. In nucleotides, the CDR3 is TGTGCCAGCTCGCAGGGGATTCGGACTGAAGCTTTCTTT. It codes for CASSQGIRTEAFF.

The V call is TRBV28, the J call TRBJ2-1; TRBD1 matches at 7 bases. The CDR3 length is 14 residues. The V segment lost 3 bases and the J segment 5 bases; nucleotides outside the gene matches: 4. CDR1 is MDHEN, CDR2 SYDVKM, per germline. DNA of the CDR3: TGTGCCAGCAGTTTTTTAACAGGGGACAATGAGCAGTTCTTC. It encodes CASSFLTGDNEQFF.

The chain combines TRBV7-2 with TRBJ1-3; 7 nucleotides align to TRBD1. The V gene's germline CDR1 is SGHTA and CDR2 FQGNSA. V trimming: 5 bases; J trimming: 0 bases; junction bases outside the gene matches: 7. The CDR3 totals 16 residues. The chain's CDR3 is CASSRQGSLSGNTIYF. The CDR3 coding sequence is TGTGCCAGCAGCCGACAGGGATCCCTCTCTGGAAACACCATATATTTT.

The CDR3 sequence: CASSIEDRFFSGNTIYF. DNA for the CDR3: TGTGCCAGTAGTATAGAGGACAGGTTCTTCTCTGGAAACACCATATATTTT. The rearrangement uses TRBV19 and TRBJ1-3; TRBD1 aligns across 7 bases. The CDR3 has 17 residues. Germline CDR1 reads LNHDA; CDR2 reads SQIVND (reference sequence). The ends lost 0 bases at V and 0 bases at J; junction bases unmatched: 5.

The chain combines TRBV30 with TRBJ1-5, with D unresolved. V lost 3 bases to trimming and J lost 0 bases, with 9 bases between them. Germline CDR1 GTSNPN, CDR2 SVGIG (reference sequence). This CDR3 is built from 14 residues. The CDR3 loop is CAWSYSDSNQPQHF. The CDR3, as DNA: TGTGCCTGGAGCTACAGTGATAGCAATCAGCCCCAGCATTTT.

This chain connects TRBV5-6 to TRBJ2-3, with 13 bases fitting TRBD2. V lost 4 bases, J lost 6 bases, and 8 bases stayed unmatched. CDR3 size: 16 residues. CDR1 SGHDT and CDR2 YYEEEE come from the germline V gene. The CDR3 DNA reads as TGTGCCAGCAGCCAGACTAGCGGGGGGCAATCTGATACGCAGTATTTT. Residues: CASSQTSGGQSDTQYF.

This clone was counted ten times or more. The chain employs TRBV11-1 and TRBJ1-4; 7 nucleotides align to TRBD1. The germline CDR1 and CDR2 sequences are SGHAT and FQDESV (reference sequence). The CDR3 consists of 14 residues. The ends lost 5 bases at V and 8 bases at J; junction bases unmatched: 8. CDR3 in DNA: TGTGCCAGCAGCGTCCGGGACAGTGAAGAAAAACTGTTTTTT. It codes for CASSVRDSEEKLFF.

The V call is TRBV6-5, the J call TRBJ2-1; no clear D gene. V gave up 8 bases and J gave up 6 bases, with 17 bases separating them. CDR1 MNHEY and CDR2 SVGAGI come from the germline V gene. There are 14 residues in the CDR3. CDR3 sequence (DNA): TGTGCCAGCGCTATCTCTCTTACTTCCAATGAGCAGTTCTTC. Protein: CASAISLTSNEQFF.

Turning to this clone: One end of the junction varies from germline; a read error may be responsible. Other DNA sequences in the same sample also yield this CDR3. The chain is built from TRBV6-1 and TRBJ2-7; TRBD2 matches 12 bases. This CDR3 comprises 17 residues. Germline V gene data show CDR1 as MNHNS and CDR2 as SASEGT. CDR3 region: CASSGRLAGEPTYEQYF. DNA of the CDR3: TGTGCCAGTAGTGGGAGACTAGCGGGAGAGCCGACCTACGAGCAGTACTTC.

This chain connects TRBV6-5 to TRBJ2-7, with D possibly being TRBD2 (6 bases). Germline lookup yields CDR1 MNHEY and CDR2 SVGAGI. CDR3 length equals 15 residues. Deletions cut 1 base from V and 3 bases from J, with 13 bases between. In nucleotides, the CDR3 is TGTGCCAGCAGTTACTATCCGGGAGTGGGCTACGAGCAGTACTTC. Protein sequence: CASSYYPGVGYEQYF.

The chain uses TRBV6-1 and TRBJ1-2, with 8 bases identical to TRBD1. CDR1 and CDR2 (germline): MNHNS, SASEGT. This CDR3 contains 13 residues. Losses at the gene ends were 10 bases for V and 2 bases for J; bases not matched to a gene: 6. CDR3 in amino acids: CATQGASNYGYTF. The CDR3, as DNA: TGTGCCACCCAGGGGGCATCCAACTATGGCTACACCTTC.

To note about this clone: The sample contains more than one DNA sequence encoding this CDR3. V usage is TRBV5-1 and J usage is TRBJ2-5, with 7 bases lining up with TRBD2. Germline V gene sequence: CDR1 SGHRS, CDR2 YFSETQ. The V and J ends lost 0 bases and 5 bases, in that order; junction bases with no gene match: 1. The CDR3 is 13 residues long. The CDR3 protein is CASSLAGGETQYF. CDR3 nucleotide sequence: TGCGCCAGCAGCTTGGCCGGGGGGGAGACCCAGTACTTC.